This TCR beta chain was identified in a study of blood T cell repertoires in COVID-19. Overall study: The study drew acute and convalescent COVID-19 samples from the United States, Italy and Spain. Sources were T cells, B-cell-depleted T cells, or PBMCs; the material itself was cDNA or gDNA.

Patients of the Seattle cohort, enrolled during active infection, were followed longitudinally. Original processing methods: By means of reference gene primer amplification, nucleated cell counts were estimated. TCRdb's table, derived via immunoSEQ multiplex PCR, lists solely in-frame clones and lacks some. V and J calls and clone size are as listed in that table; D and trimming were resolved from the DNA. The sample consists of around 310,000 clones, 80% to 95% of them appearing once. Sample: peripheral blood. This clonotype originated in a young woman with COVID-19, enrolled during active disease.

The CDR3, as DNA: TGTGCCAGCAGCCGTAGCGGCTCCTACGAGCAGTACTTC. Its protein product is CASSRSGSYEQYF. J is TRBJ2-7 and V is TRBV5-4; TRBD2 is a possible D gene (6 bases). The CDR3 runs to 13 residues. Trimming removed 4 bases from V and 0 bases from J, with 8 bases in between. The V gene's germline CDR1 is SGHNT and CDR2 YYREEE (reference sequence).